Each of the 16 T cell receptor beta chains below was sequenced from the same sample in a study of spatial heterogeneity in lung cancer. Specified time point: sample taken at primary tumor resection. Material for sequencing was whole RNA from tumor, nontumor lung or frozen PBMC, left unsorted. TCRdb recomputed calls from the 5' RACE reads with MiXCR, one row per CDR3 protein. The table has approximately 29,000 distinct CDR3 sequences, around 9.2% seen once. Source: PBMCs, taken at surgery. The source is a female donor with early-stage non-small cell lung cancer.

This clonotype was seen repeatedly, ten times or more. The chain is built from TRBV6-2 or TRBV6-3 and TRBJ1-1; TRBD1 agrees at 7 bases. V dropped 5 bases and J dropped 6; count of bases not matched to a gene: 12. The CDR3 is 15 residues long. Germline CDR1 reads MNHEY; CDR2 reads SVGEGT. CDR3 protein: CASSQGQYLKSEAFF. In DNA form, the CDR3 reads TGTGCCAGCAGTCAGGGACAGTACTTGAAGTCTGAAGCTTTCTTT.

In its sample, this clonotype was seen a few times. This chain connects TRBV29-1 to TRBJ2-1, with 7 bases matching TRBD1. CDR3 length equals 15 residues. Germline V gene lookup returns CDR1 SQVTM and CDR2 ANQGSEA. The junction had 7 bases not matched to a gene; V was cut back by 2 bases and J by 3 bases. The CDR3 is CSVESGTVGYNEQFF. The CDR3, as DNA: TGCAGCGTTGAATCCGGGACAGTAGGCTACAATGAGCAGTTCTTC.

This clonotype was counted ten times or more. V and J are TRBV7-2 and TRBJ2-5, with 9 positions matching TRBD1. CDR3 length: 15 amino acids. J was trimmed by 2 bases and V by 1 base; bases with no gene match: 2. Germline loops: CDR1 SGHTA, CDR2 FQGNSA. CDR3 sequence reads: CASSLGGTGQETQYF. CDR3 sequence (DNA): TGTGCCAGCAGCTTAGGGGGGACAGGGCAAGAGACCCAGTACTTC.

This clonotype was counted only a few times. The rearrangement joins TRBV3-1 to TRBJ1-5; D is possibly TRBD1 (5 bases). The length of the CDR3 is 15 residues. The V end was cut by 3 bases, the J end by 0 bases, with 9 bases between. The germline CDR1 and CDR2 sequences are LGHDT and YNNKEL (reference sequence). CDR3 sequence reads: CASSQGGDSNQPQHF. The CDR3 nucleotides read TGTGCCAGCAGCCAGGGAGGGGATAGCAATCAGCCCCAGCATTTT.

The gene calls are TRBV20-1 and TRBJ2-1; TRBD2 matches at 9 bases. The CDR3 consists of 15 residues. V lost 0 bases to trimming and J lost 12 bases; unmatched junction nucleotides: 12. CDR1 and CDR2 from the germline V gene are DFQATT and SNEGSKA (reference sequence). In DNA, the CDR3 is TGCAGTGCTAGAGATCATAGCGGGAGTGTTAGTGTGCAGTTCTTC. Amino acid sequence: CSARDHSGSVSVQFF.

This clonotype was detected ten times or more. This chain links TRBV23-1 with TRBJ2-7, with no clear D. TRBV23-1 is an ORF; its function is uncertain. V lost 2 bases to trimming and J lost 1 base, with 12 bases between them. The CDR3 runs 15 residues. The CDR3 loop reads CASSQRLQESYEQYV. CDR3 nucleotide sequence: TGCGCCAGCAGTCAACGCCTCCAGGAATCCTACGAGCAGTACGTC.

The sample holds a few counts of this clonotype. V is TRBV7-9 and J is TRBJ1-2; D may be TRBD1 (5 bases). This CDR3 spans 13 amino acids. V was trimmed by 2 bases and J by 4 bases, leaving 8 bases between them. CDR1 SEHNR and CDR2 FQNEAQ come from the germline V gene (reference sequence). DNA of the CDR3: TGTGCCAGCAGCTTATCAGGGACCTATGGCTACACCTTC. It specifies CASSLSGTYGYTF.

This clonotype was detected ten times or more. The chain uses TRBV28 and TRBJ2-7, with a possible D match to TRBD2 (6 bases). The CDR3 is 13 residues long. V was cut by 6 bases and J by 2 bases, with 11 bases left in between. Looked up from germline, CDR1 is MDHEN and CDR2 is SYDVKM. DNA for the CDR3: TGTGCCAGCAGCCGTAGCGGAGCCTACGAGCAGTACTTC. Translating it yields CASSRSGAYEQYF.

The rearrangement links TRBV28 to TRBJ2-7; 7 bases line up with TRBD1. This CDR3 contains 15 residues. Losses at the gene ends were 0 bases for V and 2 bases for J; bases not matched to a gene: 4. Germline V gene lookup returns CDR1 MDHEN and CDR2 SYDVKM. CDR3 residues: CASSLWRQGTYEQYF. The CDR3 bases are TGTGCCAGCAGTTTATGGAGACAGGGAACCTACGAGCAGTACTTC.

The table lists this clonotype with many counts. The chain employs TRBV27 and TRBJ2-3; 11 bases map to TRBD2. CDR3 length: 15 amino acids. CDR1 is MNHEY, CDR2 SMNVEV, per germline (reference sequence). The V and J ends lost 6 bases and 4 bases, in that order; junction bases with no gene match: 6. CDR3: CASSRPGLAADTQYF. The CDR3 region has the DNA TGTGCCAGCAGCCGCCCGGGACTAGCGGCAGATACGCAGTATTTT.

This clonotype occurred many times. The genes are TRBV4-1 and TRBJ2-1; 11 bases agree with TRBD2. The CDR3 length is 16 residues. J gave up 4 bases and V 2 bases, and 4 bases lay outside the gene matches. The germline V gene has CDR1 MGHRA and CDR2 YSYEKL. CDR3 sequence (DNA): TGCGCCAGCAGCCAATTAGGACTAGCGGGTTACAATGAGCAGTTCTTC. Translation gives CASSQLGLAGYNEQFF.

This chain connects TRBV7-3 to TRBJ2-1; TRBD1 or TRBD2 may be the D gene (5 bases each). CDR1 and CDR2 from the germline V gene are SGHTA and FQGTGA. This CDR3 contains 14 residues. The V gene lost 5 bases and the J gene lost 6 bases, with 14 bases spanning the gap. CDR3 in amino acids: CASSRGGPGNEQFF. For the CDR3, the DNA is TGTGCCAGCAGCCGTGGGGGACCTGGCAATGAGCAGTTCTTC.

This sequence joins TRBV12-3 or TRBV12-4 and TRBJ2-5; TRBD2 is a possible D gene (5 bases). The V end was cut by 10 bases, the J end by 5 bases, with 14 bases between. The CDR3 is made up of 12 amino acids. CDR3 residues: CATALGSETQYF. The CDR3 DNA follows: TGTGCCACCGCACTAGGAAGCGAGACCCAGTACTTC.

This clonotype was seen at least ten times. The rearrangement links TRBV5-4 to TRBJ1-5; a weak D match, TRBD1 (6 bases). The V gene lost 2 bases and the J gene lost 7 bases, with 13 bases spanning the gap. The CDR3 runs to 14 residues. CDR1 SGHNT and CDR2 YYREEE come from the germline V gene (reference sequence). The CDR3, as DNA: TGTGCCAGCAGCTTACAGGGTAATTTACAGCCCCAGCATTTT. It yields the protein CASSLQGNLQPQHF.

This clonotype was observed at least ten times. The J gene is TRBJ2-5, the V gene TRBV20-1, with TRBD1 matching over 7 bases. V lost 6 bases and J lost 1; bases outside the gene matches: 8. The germline CDR1 and CDR2 sequences are DFQATT and SNEGSKA (reference sequence). The CDR3 has 14 amino acids. CDR3 in DNA: TGCAGTGCAGCTACAGGGGTTGTCCAAGAGACCCAGTACTTC. This gives the protein CSAATGVVQETQYF.

This clonotype was observed many times. The J gene is TRBJ2-7, the V gene TRBV9; the match to TRBD2 covers 7 bases. Germline values: CDR1 SGDLS, CDR2 YYNGEE. The length of the CDR3 is 15 residues. V trimming: 5 bases; J trimming: 1 base; junction bases outside the gene matches: 9. The CDR3 loop is CASSRAGRDSYEQYF. For the CDR3, the DNA is TGTGCCAGCAGTAGAGCGGGAAGAGATTCCTACGAGCAGTACTTC.